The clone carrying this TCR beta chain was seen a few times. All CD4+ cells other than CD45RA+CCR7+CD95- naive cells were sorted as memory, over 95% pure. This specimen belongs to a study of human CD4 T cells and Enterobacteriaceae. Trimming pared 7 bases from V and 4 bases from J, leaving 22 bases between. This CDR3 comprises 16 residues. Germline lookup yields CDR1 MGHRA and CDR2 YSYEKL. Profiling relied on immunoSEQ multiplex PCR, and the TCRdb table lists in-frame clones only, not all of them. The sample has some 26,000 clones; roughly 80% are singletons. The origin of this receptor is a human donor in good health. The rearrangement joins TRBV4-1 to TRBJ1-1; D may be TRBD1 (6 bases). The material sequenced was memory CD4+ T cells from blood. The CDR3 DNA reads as TGCGCCAGCACCAGAGGGGGACCCCGAGGCGGCACTGAAGCTTTCTTT. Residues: CASTRGGPRGGTEAFF.